This is a list of T cell receptor beta chains from one sample in a study of beta chain features in type 1 diabetes. The repertoire was sequenced with immunoSEQ multiplex PCR; TCRdb's copy has only in-frame clones and lacks some. Among around 300,000 clones listed, roughly 8% were seen once. Sequenced sample: central memory CD4+ T cells from blood. The receptors shown here come from a woman aged 18-29 years in good health. Each CDR3 is given with its conserved first and last residue. The order of the fields is clone size, D gene, V gene, J gene, CDR3 protein, CDR3 DNA. A D gene is named only where the DNA matches it firmly. A row's size may be missing; if present it is once, few, many or a size class.

few,.,TRBV4-3,TRBJ1-5,CASSQDLQPLPRHF,TGCGCCAGCAGCCAAGATCTACAGCCTTTACCACGGCATTTT
.,.,TRBV6-5,TRBJ2-6,CASSGSGANVLTF,TGTGCCAGCTCGGGCTCTGGGGCCAACGTCCTGACTTTC
.,.,TRBV6-1,TRBJ2-1,CASTRELTYNEQFF,TGTGCCAGCACCCGGGAGTTGACCTACAATGAGCAGTTCTTC
.,.,TRBV7-3,TRBJ2-2,CASSLTGEVPGELFF,TGTGCCAGCAGCTTAACGGGAGAGGTTCCCGGGGAGCTGTTTTTT
many,.,TRBV9,TRBJ1-2,CASRDGGIYTF,TGTGCCAGCAGAGACGGGGGCATCTACACCTTC
.,TRBD1,TRBV4-2,TRBJ1-3,CASSQRGRTGRGASGNTIYF,TGTGCCAGCAGCCAAAGGGGCCGGACAGGGAGAGGGGCCTCTGGAAACACCATATATTTT
.,.,TRBV18,TRBJ2-5,CASSRPTSSGQETQYF,TGTGCCAGCTCCCGACCGACTAGTTCGGGCCAAGAGACCCAGTACTTC
few,.,TRBV2,TRBJ1-2,CASTREGVEGYTF,TGTGCCAGCACCAGAGAGGGTGTTGAGGGCTACACCTTC
.,.,TRBV7-2,TRBJ2-3,CASSSGAGKGADTQYF,TGTGCCAGCAGCTCAGGAGCAGGGAAGGGCGCAGATACGCAGTATTTT
.,.,TRBV6-5,TRBJ2-1,CASSYQGLGNEQFF,TGTGCCAGCAGTTACCAGGGTTTAGGGAATGAGCAGTTCTTC
.,TRBD2,TRBV10-3,TRBJ2-1,CAISDLAGTYNEQFF,TGTGCCATCAGTGATCTAGCGGGTACCTACAATGAGCAGTTCTTC
.,.,TRBV11-2,TRBJ2-3,CASSPLSPEGTDTQYF,TGTGCCAGCAGCCCCCTCAGTCCGGAGGGCACAGATACGCAGTATTTT
few,.,TRBV9,TRBJ2-1,CASSSDGLNEQFF,TGTGCCAGCAGCTCAGACGGACTAAATGAGCAGTTCTTC
few,.,TRBV5-1,TRBJ1-3,CASSPEGAFSGNTIYF,TGCGCCAGCAGCCCGGAGGGAGCCTTCTCTGGAAACACCATATATTTT
few,.,TRBV6-1,TRBJ1-2,CASSEDHPASYGYTF,TGTGCCAGCAGTGAAGATCACCCCGCCAGCTATGGCTACACCTTC